The 9 T cell receptor beta chains below were found in one sample sequenced in a study of T cells in localized non-small cell lung cancer. The assay was immunoSEQ multiplex PCR, and TCRdb's table has in-frame clones only and misses some. The sample lists about 130,000 clones, around 90% occurring once. The input for sequencing was peripheral blood, taken before any cancer treatment. These receptors originate from a female donor of 60 years or more with stage I lung adenocarcinoma.

This rearrangement joins TRBV30 to TRBJ1-5, with D hard to call. Germline V lookup: CDR1 GTSNPN, CDR2 SVGIG (reference sequence). This CDR3 comprises 13 residues. The V gene lost 2 bases and the J gene lost 4 bases, with 9 bases spanning the gap. The DNA of the CDR3 is TGTGCCTGGAGTCGGACCAGGAATCAGCCCCAGCATTTT. It is translated as CAWSRTRNQPQHF.

The V gene is TRBV29-1, the J gene TRBJ2-2; 10 bases agree with TRBD2. CDR1 and CDR2 from the germline V gene are SQVTM and ANQGSEA. CDR3 size: 14 residues. Trimming took 4 bases from V and 7 from J; bases not matched to a gene: 6. CDR3 sequence: CSVAALAGVGELFF. CDR3 DNA: TGCAGCGTTGCTGCCCTAGCGGGAGTCGGGGAGCTGTTTTTT.

This sequence joins TRBV7-3 and TRBJ2-7; D is undetermined. V lost 2 bases and J lost 2, with 4 bases in between. CDR1 SGHTA and CDR2 FQGTGA come from the germline V gene. CDR3 length: 12 amino acids. CDR3 in amino acids: CASSLGTYEQYF. The CDR3 bases are TGTGCCAGCAGCTTAGGAACCTACGAGCAGTACTTC.

CDR3 nucleotide sequence: TGTGCCAGCAGCCCCGGCGGAAGCTCCTACAATGAGCAGTTCTTC. Protein sequence: CASSPGGSSYNEQFF. This chain joins TRBV7-3 and TRBJ2-1; D is ambiguous. Trimming cost V 5 bases and J 0 bases, with 11 bases left between them. The CDR3 consists of 15 residues. Germline V CDR1 and CDR2: SGHTA, FQGTGA. The whole variable domain, remainder taken from reference TRBV7-3 and TRBJ2-1, is GAGVSQTPSNKVTEKGKYVELRCDPISGHTALYWYRQSLGQGPEFLIYFQGTGAADDSGLPNDRFFAVRPEGSVSTLKIQRTERGDSAVYLCASSPGGSSYNEQFFGPGTRLTVL.

The chain uses TRBV28 and TRBJ2-3; 11 positions match TRBD1. The CDR3 has 15 residues. CDR1 is MDHEN, CDR2 SYDVKM, per germline. The V segment lost 4 bases and the J segment 4 bases; nucleotides outside the gene matches: 4. CDR3 sequence (DNA): TGTGCCAGCAGTTCACCGGGACAGGGGGCAGATACGCAGTATTTT. Translated, it gives CASSSPGQGADTQYF.

The rearrangement links TRBV2 to TRBJ2-2, with 7 bases aligning to TRBD2. Trimming at V came to 2 bases and at J to 1 base, leaving 4 bases not matched to a gene. Germline V gene sequence: CDR1 SNHLY, CDR2 FYNNEI. The CDR3 has 16 residues. In nucleotides, the CDR3 is TGTGCCAGCAGTGAAACAAGGACTAGGAACACCGGGGAGCTGTTTTTT. Amino acids: CASSETRTRNTGELFF.

The chain carries TRBV27 and TRBJ2-7; maybe TRBD1 (6 bases). Germline V gene sequence: CDR1 MNHEY, CDR2 SMNVEV (reference sequence). The length of the CDR3 is 15 residues. Trimming shortened V by 5 bases and J by 5 bases, and 19 bases separated the two germline ends. The CDR3 spells CASSLGTTVAHEQYF. The CDR3 coding sequence is TGTGCCAGCAGTCTTGGGACAACCGTTGCCCACGAGCAGTACTTC.

This rearrangement joins TRBV28 to TRBJ2-3; the match to TRBD2 covers 11 bases. The V gene end was trimmed by 6 bases and the J gene end by 1 base; junction bases not matched to a gene: 9. Germline V gives CDR1 MDHEN, CDR2 SYDVKM. This CDR3 region has 17 residues. Written as DNA, the CDR3 is TGTGCCAGCAGCTTGGTCGGGACTAGCGGACGCACAGATACGCAGTATTTT. Its protein product is CASSLVGTSGRTDTQYF.

The gene calls are TRBV9 and TRBJ2-1; D unresolved. CDR1 and CDR2 (germline): SGDLS, YYNGEE. The CDR3 extends over 13 amino acids. V was shortened by 4 bases and J by 7 bases, with 12 bases between the two germline ends. The CDR3 sequence: CASSLGLRNEQFF. CDR3 sequence (DNA): TGTGCCAGCAGCCTAGGGCTTCGGAATGAGCAGTTCTTC.